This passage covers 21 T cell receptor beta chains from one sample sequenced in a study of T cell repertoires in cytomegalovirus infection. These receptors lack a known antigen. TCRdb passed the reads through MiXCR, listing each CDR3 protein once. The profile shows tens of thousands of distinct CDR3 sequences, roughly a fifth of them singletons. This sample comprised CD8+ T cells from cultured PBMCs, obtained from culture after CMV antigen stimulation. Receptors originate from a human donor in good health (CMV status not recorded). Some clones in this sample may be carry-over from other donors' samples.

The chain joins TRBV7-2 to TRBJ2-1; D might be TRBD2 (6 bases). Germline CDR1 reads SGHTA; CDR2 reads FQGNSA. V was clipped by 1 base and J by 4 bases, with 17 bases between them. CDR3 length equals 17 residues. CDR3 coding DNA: TGTGCCAGCAGCTTAGACCGTTGGGGGGAGCGGTACAATGAGCAGTTCTTC. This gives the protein CASSLDRWGERYNEQFF.

The CDR3 DNA sequence: TGTGCCAGCAGTGAGACGGAGACCTCCTACAATGAGCAGTTCTTC. Translating it yields CASSETETSYNEQFF. The chain links TRBV6-4 to TRBJ2-1, with D unclear. The V end was cut by 3 bases, the J end by 0 bases, with 9 bases between. Germline loops: CDR1 MRHNA, CDR2 SNTAGT. The CDR3 sequence is 15 residues long.

CDR3 sequence reads: CASSLGEQFF. The DNA of the CDR3 is TGTGCCAGCAGTTTGGGTGAGCAGTTCTTC. The chain employs TRBV12-3 or TRBV12-4 and TRBJ2-1; D ambiguous. The germline V and J ends were trimmed by 3 bases and 9 bases, with 3 bases remaining between them. The CDR3 covers 10 residues.

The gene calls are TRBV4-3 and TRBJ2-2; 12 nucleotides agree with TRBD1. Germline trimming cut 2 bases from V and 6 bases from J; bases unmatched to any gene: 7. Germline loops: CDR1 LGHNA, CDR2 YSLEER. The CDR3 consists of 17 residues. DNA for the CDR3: TGCGCCAGCAGCCAACCGGGACAGGGGGCGGTGGCCGGGGAGCTGTTTTTT. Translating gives CASSQPGQGAVAGELFF.

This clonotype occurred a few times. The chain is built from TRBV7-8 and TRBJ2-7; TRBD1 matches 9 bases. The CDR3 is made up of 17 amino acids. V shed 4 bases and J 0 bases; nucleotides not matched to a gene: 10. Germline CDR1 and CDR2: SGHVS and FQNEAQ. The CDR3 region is CASSSPVSGQGSYEQYF. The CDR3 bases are TGTGCCAGCAGCTCTCCCGTGTCGGGACAGGGCTCCTACGAGCAGTACTTC.

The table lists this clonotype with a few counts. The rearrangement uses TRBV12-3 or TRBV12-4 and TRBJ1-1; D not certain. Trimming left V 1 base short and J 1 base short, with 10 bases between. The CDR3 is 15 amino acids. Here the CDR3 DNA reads TGTGCCAGCAGTTTAGGTGGCTTTGGGAACACTGAAGCTTTCTTT. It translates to CASSLGGFGNTEAFF.

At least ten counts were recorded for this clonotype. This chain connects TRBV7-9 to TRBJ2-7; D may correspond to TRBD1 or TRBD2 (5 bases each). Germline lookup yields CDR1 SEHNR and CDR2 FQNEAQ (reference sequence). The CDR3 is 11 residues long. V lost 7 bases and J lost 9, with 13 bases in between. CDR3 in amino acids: CASTPGGVQYF. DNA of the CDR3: TGTGCCAGCACCCCTGGGGGAGTGCAGTACTTC. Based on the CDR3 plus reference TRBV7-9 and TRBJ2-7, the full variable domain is DTGVSQNPRHKITKRGQNVTFRCDPISEHNRLYWYRQTLGQGPEFLTYFQNEAQLEKSRLLSDRFSAERPKGSFSTLEIQRTEQGDSAMYLCASTPGGVQYFGPGTRLTVT.

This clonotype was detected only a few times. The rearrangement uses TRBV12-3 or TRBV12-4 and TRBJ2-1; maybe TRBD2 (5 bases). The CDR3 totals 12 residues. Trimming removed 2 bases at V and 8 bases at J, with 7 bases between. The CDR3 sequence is CASSLPADEQFF. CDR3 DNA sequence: TGTGCCAGCAGTTTACCAGCGGATGAGCAGTTCTTC.

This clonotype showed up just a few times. The CDR3 here is CASSTTSTDTQYF. The CDR3 DNA reads as TGTGCCAGCAGTACCACAAGCACAGATACGCAGTATTTT. The chain employs TRBV28 and TRBJ2-3; D gene uncertain. This CDR3 spans 13 amino acids. Deletions cut 5 bases from V and 0 bases from J, with 6 bases between. Germline values: CDR1 MDHEN, CDR2 SYDVKM.

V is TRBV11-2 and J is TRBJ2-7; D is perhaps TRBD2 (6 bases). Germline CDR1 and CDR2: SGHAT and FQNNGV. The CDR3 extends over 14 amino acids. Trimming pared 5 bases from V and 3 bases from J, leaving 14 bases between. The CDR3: CASSLSYGSYEQYF. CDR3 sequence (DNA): TGTGCCAGCAGCCTATCTTACGGGAGCTACGAGCAGTACTTC.

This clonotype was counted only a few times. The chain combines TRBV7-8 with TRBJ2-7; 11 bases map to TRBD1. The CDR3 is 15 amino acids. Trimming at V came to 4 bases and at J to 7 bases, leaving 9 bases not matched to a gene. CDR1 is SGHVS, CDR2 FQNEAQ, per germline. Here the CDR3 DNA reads TGTGCCAGCAGCTACGGACAGGGGGCCCTCGTAGAGCAGTACTTC. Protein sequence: CASSYGQGALVEQYF.

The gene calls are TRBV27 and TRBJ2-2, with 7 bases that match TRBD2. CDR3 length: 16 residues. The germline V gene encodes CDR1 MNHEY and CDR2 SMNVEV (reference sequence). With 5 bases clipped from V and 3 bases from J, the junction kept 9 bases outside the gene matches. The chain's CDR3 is CASSLLRAGDTGELFF. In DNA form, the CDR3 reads TGTGCCAGCAGTCTCCTCAGGGCGGGGGACACCGGGGAGCTGTTTTTT.

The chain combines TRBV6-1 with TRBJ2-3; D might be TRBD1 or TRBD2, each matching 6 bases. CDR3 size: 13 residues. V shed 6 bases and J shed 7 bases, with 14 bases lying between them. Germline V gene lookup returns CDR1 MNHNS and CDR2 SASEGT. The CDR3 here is CASSRGGINTQYF. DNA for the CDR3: TGTGCCAGCAGCCGAGGGGGGATTAATACGCAGTATTTT.

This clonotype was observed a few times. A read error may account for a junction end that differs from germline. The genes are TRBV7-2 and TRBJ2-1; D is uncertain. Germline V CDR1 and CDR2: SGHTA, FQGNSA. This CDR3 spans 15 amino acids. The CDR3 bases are TGTGCCAGCAGCCCCCCGACTTACTCCCACAATGAGCAGTTCTTC. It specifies CASSPPTYSHNEQFF.

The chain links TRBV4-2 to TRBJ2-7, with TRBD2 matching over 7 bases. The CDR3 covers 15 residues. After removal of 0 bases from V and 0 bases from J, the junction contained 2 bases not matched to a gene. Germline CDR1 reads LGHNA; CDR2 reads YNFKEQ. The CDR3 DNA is TGTGCCAGCAGCCAAGAATCTAGCGGCTCCTACGAGCAGTACTTC. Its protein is CASSQESSGSYEQYF.

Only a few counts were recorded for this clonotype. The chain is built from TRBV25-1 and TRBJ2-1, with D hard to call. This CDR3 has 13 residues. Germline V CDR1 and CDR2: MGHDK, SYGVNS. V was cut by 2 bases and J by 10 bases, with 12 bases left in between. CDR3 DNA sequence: TGTGCCAGCAGTGAACTCGGGCCTGCAGAGCAGTTCTTC. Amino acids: CASSELGPAEQFF.

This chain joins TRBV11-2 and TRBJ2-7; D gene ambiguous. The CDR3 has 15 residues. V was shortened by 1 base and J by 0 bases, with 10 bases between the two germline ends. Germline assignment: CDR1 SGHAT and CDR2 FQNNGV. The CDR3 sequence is CASSLVVRISYEQYF. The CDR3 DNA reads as TGTGCCAGCAGCTTAGTGGTCCGGATCTCCTACGAGCAGTACTTC.

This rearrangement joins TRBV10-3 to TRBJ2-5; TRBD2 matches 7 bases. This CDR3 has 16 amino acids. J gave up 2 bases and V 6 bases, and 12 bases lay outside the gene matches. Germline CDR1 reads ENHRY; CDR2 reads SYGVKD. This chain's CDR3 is CAIRTGGREKQETQYF. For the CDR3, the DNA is TGTGCCATCAGAACCGGCGGGCGGGAGAAACAAGAGACCCAGTACTTC.

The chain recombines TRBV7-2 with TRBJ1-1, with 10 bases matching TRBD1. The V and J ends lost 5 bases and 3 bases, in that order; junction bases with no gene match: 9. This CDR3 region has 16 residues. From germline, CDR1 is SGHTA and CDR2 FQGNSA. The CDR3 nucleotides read TGTGCCAGCAGCAACCGGGACAGGGGTCAGCACACTGAAGCTTTCTTT. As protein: CASSNRDRGQHTEAFF.

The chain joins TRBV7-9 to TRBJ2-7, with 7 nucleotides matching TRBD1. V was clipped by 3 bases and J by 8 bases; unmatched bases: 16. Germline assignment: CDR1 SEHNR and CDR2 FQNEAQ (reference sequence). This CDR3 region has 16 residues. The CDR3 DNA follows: TGTGCCAGCAGCTTCGGGAAGGGACAGAACTTCTTTAAGCAGTACTTC. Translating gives CASSFGKGQNFFKQYF.

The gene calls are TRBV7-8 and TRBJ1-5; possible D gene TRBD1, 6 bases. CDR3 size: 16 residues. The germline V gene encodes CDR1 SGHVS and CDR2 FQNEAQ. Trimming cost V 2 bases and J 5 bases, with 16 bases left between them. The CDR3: CASSLYPGTTDQPQHF. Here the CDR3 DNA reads TGTGCCAGCAGCTTATACCCTGGGACAACCGATCAGCCCCAGCATTTT.